This T cell receptor (beta chain) derives from a study of T-cell reconstitution after alpha-beta-depleted transplantation in children. CDR1 DFQATT and CDR2 SNEGSKA come from the germline V gene (reference sequence). V was pared by 3 bases and J by 1 base, with 10 bases between. The CDR3 consists of 13 residues. Unique molecular identifiers were incorporated during preparation of the TCRbeta library. TCRdb re-called the PCR reads with MiXCR, one entry per CDR3 protein. The sample comprises 190,000 or so distinct CDR3 sequences, about 6.3% of which are singletons, and about 2.9% rests with the top ten.

This clonotype was sampled from a human donor who donated a stem cell graft to a child with Wiskott-Aldrich syndrome. The chain recombines TRBV20-1 with TRBJ2-7; D not resolved. Material: PBMCs from the stem cell graft donor, obtained from the stem cell graft. CDR3 coding DNA: TGCAGTGCTAGCGTTGGGCGATCCTACGAGCAGTACTTC. It translates to CSASVGRSYEQYF.